This T cell receptor beta chain was sequenced in a study of control samples from healthy donors and cancer patients. Libraries were prepared by immunoSEQ multiplex PCR; TCRdb keeps only in-frame clonotypes and omits some of them. The sample lists about 170,000 clones; around 93% were seen once. The TCR sequence derives from a woman in her sixties or seventies in good health. The sample was blood.

The chain's CDR3 is CASSLTGNFYEQYF. CDR3 in DNA: TGTGCCAGCAGTTTGACAGGGAATTTCTACGAGCAGTACTTC. This rearrangement joins TRBV6-5 to TRBJ2-7, with TRBD1 matching over 7 bases. The V segment lost 4 bases and the J segment 3 bases; nucleotides outside the gene matches: 6. The CDR3 is 14 residues long. Germline V gene data show CDR1 as MNHEY and CDR2 as SVGAGI.